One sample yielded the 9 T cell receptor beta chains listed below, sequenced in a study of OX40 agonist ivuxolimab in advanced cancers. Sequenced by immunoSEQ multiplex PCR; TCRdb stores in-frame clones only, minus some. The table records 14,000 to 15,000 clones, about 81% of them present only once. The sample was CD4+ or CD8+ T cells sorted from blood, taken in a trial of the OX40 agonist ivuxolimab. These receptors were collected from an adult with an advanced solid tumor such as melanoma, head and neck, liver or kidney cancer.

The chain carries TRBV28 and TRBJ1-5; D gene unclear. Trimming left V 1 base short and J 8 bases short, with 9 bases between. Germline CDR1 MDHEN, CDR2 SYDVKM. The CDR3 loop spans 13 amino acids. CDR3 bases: TGTGCCAGCAGTTTATCTCGGGGAGAGCCCCAGCATTTT. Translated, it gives CASSLSRGEPQHF.

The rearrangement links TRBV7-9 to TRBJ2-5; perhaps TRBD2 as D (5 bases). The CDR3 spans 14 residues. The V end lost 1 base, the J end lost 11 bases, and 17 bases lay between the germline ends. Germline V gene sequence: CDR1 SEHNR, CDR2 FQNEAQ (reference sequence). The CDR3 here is CASSLGASSGEQYF. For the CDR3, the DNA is TGTGCCAGCAGCTTAGGAGCGTCCTCTGGGGAGCAGTACTTC.

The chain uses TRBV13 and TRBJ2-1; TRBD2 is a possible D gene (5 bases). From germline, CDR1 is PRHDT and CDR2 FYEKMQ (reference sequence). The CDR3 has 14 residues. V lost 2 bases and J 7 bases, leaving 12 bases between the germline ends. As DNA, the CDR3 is TGTGCCAGCAGCTTACTAGGAGCGGCTAATGAGCAGTTCTTC. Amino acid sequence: CASSLLGAANEQFF.

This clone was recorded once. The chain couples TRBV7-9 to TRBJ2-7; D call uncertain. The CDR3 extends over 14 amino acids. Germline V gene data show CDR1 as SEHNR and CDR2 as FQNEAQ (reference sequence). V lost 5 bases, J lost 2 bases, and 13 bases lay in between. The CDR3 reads CASSDEGPAYEQYF. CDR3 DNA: TGTGCCAGCAGCGACGAAGGACCAGCCTACGAGCAGTACTTC.

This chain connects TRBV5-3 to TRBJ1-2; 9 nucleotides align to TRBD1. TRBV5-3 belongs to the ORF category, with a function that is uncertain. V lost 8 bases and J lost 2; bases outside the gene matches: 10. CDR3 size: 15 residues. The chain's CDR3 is CASSTGTGSNYGYTF. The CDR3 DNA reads TGTGCCAGCAGCACCGGGACAGGGTCAAACTATGGCTACACCTTC.

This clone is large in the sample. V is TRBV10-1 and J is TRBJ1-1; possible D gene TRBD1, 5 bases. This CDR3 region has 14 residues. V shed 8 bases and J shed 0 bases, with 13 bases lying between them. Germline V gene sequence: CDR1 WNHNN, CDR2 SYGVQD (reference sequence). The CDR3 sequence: CASRAGKMNTEAFF. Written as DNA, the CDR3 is TGCGCCAGCCGGGCAGGGAAAATGAACACTGAAGCTTTCTTT.

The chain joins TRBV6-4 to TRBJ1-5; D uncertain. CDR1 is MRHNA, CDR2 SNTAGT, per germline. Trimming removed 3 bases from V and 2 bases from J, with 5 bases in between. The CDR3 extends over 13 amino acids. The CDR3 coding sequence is TGTGCCAGCAGTGAGGCGGGCAATCAGCCCCAGCATTTT. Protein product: CASSEAGNQPQHF.

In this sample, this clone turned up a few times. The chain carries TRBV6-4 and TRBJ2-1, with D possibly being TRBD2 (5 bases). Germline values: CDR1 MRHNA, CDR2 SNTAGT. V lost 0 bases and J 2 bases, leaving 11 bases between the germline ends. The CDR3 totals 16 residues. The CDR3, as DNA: TGTGCCAGCAGTGACTCTAGGACGGGAACCTACAATGAGCAGTTCTTC. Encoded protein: CASSDSRTGTYNEQFF.

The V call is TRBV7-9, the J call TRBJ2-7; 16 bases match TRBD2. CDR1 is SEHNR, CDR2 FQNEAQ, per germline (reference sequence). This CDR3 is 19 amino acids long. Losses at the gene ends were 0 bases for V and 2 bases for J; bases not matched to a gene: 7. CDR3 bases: TGTGCCAGCAGCTTAGCGGGGACTAGCGGGAGGGGGGTTACCTACGAGCAGTACTTC. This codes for CASSLAGTSGRGVTYEQYF.